This TCR beta chain was obtained from a study of blood T cell repertoires in COVID-19. Study-wide context: Sample material is recorded as cDNA or gDNA derived from T cells, B-cell-depleted T cells, or PBMCs.

Data came from immunoSEQ multiplex PCR; TCRdb stores just in-frame clones and leaves some out. The data contain hundreds of thousands of clones, around 87% of them seen just once; the ten biggest clones take up less than 2.5%. Recruitment covered under 25 US areas and drew participants whose ages spanned roughly 18 to 100 years. The specimen was PBMCs or T cells enriched from blood (not recorded which). The receptor was derived from a woman younger than 30 who had recovered from COVID-19.

The CDR3 DNA sequence: TGTGCCAGTAGTAACGACAGGGCCCCCTACAATGAGCAGTTCTTC. Its protein is CASSNDRAPYNEQFF. The chain carries TRBV19 and TRBJ2-1, with 7 bases that match TRBD1. The CDR3 has 15 residues. CDR1 is LNHDA and CDR2 is SQIVND in the germline V gene (reference sequence). Germline trimming cut 4 bases from V and 2 bases from J; bases unmatched to any gene: 5. The full variable domain, with the rest looked up from reference TRBV19 and TRBJ2-1, is DGGITQSPKYLFRKEGQNVTLSCEQNLNHDAMYWYRQDPGQGLRLIYYSQIVNDFQKGDIAEGYSVSREKKESFPLTVTSAQKNPTAFYLCASSNDRAPYNEQFFGPGTRLTVL.